This T cell receptor (beta chain) came from a study of persistence of HIV-infected CD4 T cells. Nonspecific anti-CD3/anti-CD28 bead stimulation represents the broad CD4+ T cell repertoire. Sorting of responding CD4+ T cells relied on upregulated CD40 ligand together with CD69. This was the immunoSEQ version 4 assay in survey mode. Method: immunoSEQ multiplex PCR; TCRdb's copy keeps in-frame clones and lacks some. The data show about 40,000 clones, approximately 90% seen once. This clone showed up just a few times. No antigen is known for it. CDR1 is LGHDT, CDR2 YNNKEL, per germline (reference sequence). CDR3 length: 11 residues. Trimming left V 1 base short and J 14 bases short, with 9 bases between.

This sequence originates from an adult man with HIV who was CMV-seropositive. The sample in question was CD4+ T cells sorted from PBMCs after approximately 19-hour stimulation, obtained from a patient who received antiretroviral therapy. This chain connects TRBV3-1 (or the pseudogene TRBV3-2) to TRBJ2-1, with D perhaps TRBD1 or TRBD2 (5 bases each). The CDR3 DNA reads TGTGCCAGCAGCCAAGGGTTGGGGGAGTTCTTC. Amino acid sequence: CASSQGLGEFF.